A selection of T cell receptor beta chains follows, all from one sample in a study of human T cells and chemical hapten exposure. TCRdb ran MiXCR on the RACE reads and lists one entry per CDR3 protein. The repertoire consists of roughly 250,000 distinct CDR3 sequences, with about 9% occurring once and the leading ten covering approximately 2.2%. Sequenced material: whole blood, taken in connection with sensitization to the hapten diphenylcyclopropenone (DPC). The receptors come from a woman aged 40 to 50 with alopecia areata. Some clones in this sample may be carry-over from other donors' samples. The CDR3 runs from the conserved cysteine through the conserved F or W. Fields, in order: D gene, V gene, J gene, clone size, CDR3 DNA, CDR3 protein. The D gene is left open where the match is weak. Rows may omit the clone size; those that give it use once, few, many or a size class.

-	TRBV7-9	TRBJ2-7	-	TGTGCCAGCAGAGACCGACAGGAGAACTACGAGCAGTACTTC	CASRDRQENYEQYF
-	TRBV7-2	TRBJ1-1	many	TGTGCCAGCAGCTTAGTCCCAGACACTGAAGCTTTCTTT	CASSLVPDTEAFF
TRBD2	TRBV10-3	TRBJ2-3	many	TGTGCCATCCTAGCGGGAGTGGCAGATACGCAGTATTTT	CAILAGVADTQYF
-	TRBV29-1	TRBJ1-4	few	TGCAGCTCTTTCGACAGGTCGAATGAAAAACTGTTTTTT	CSSFDRSNEKLFF
TRBD2	TRBV2	TRBJ2-3	few	TGTGCCAGCAGTGAAATTTCTAGCGGGAGAGGTACGCAGTATTTT	CASSEISSGRGTQYF
TRBD2	TRBV6-2/TRBV6-3	TRBJ2-5	-	TGTGCCAGCAGTGGGACTAGCTCCGGGGAGACCCAGTACTTC	CASSGTSSGETQYF
TRBD1	TRBV20-1	TRBJ2-3	-	TGCAGTGCTAGAGATGCGACAGGGGCAGATACGCAGTATTTT	CSARDATGADTQYF
-	TRBV12-3/TRBV12-4	TRBJ2-7	-	TGTGCCAGCAGTTTAGAGCAGGCCTACGAGCAGTACTTC	CASSLEQAYEQYF
TRBD1	TRBV11-2	TRBJ2-6	-	TGTGCCAGCAGCATCAGGGGGCACAGCTCTGGGGCCAACGTCCTGACTTTC	CASSIRGHSSGANVLTF
TRBD2	TRBV27	TRBJ2-2	-	TGTGCCAGCAGCATTAGCGGGAGAACCGGGGAGCTGTTTTTT	CASSISGRTGELFF
-	TRBV20-1	TRBJ2-7	few	TGCAGTGCTAGAGAGGTAGTTGGGGCCCCGCTCTCCTACGAGCAGTACTTC	CSAREVVGAPLSYEQYF
-	TRBV12-3/TRBV12-4	TRBJ2-7	few	TGTGCCAGCAGTTTGACCGACGGAGAGCAGTACTTC	CASSLTDGEQYF
TRBD2	TRBV24-1	TRBJ2-5	few	TGTGCCACCAGTGATCAGGTAGCGGGAGGCCTCCGGTACTTC	CATSDQVAGGLRYF
-	TRBV11-1	TRBJ1-4	-	TGTGCCAGCAGCTTAGGACAGATTTACGATGAAAAACTGTTTTTT	CASSLGQIYDEKLFF
TRBD2	TRBV6-1	TRBJ2-1	-	TGTGCCAGCAGCGGACAACTAGCGGAGTCCTACAATGAGCAGTTCTTC	CASSGQLAESYNEQFF
TRBD1	TRBV5-1	TRBJ2-5	-	TGCGCCAGCAGCTTACAGGGGGGAGCCTTCCAAGAGACCCAGTACTTC	CASSLQGGAFQETQYF
-	TRBV6-5	TRBJ1-2	few	TGTGCCAGCAGGCAGGGGAGCTATGGCTACACCTTC	CASRQGSYGYTF
TRBD2	TRBV6-2/TRBV6-3	TRBJ2-7	few	TGTGCCAGCAGGGGGGTACTAGCGGGAGAAGACGAGCAGTACTTC	CASRGVLAGEDEQYF
TRBD1	TRBV6-6	TRBJ1-1	few	TGTGCCAGCAGTATACTGAGAGGGACAGGGATGTTCACTGAAGCTTTCTTT	CASSILRGTGMFTEAFF
TRBD2	TRBV6-6	TRBJ2-1	-	TGTGCCAGCAGTACCCCCCAGCGGGGTTCCTACAATGAGCAGTTCTTC	CASSTPQRGSYNEQFF
TRBD2	TRBV20-1	TRBJ2-2	few	TGCAGTGCTAGAGATCCAGCGGGAGTGGCCGGGGAGCTGTTTTTT	CSARDPAGVAGELFF
-	TRBV12-3/TRBV12-4	TRBJ1-1	many	TGTGCCAGCAGGCGGACAGACAGGAGGGCTTTCTTT	CASRRTDRRAFF
-	TRBV5-1	TRBJ2-2	-	TGCGCCAGCAGCCCGGGGCATGGGACCGGGGAGCTGTTTTTT	CASSPGHGTGELFF
TRBD2	TRBV24-1	TRBJ2-1	few	TGTGCCACCAGTGATTGGACTAGCGGGAGAACCCCCTACAATGAGCAGTTCTTC	CATSDWTSGRTPYNEQFF
-	TRBV11-2	TRBJ2-1	few	TGTGCCAGCAGCCCCCAGTTAGCGGCCAGCTCCTACAATGAGCAGTTCTTC	CASSPQLAASSYNEQFF
-	TRBV11-2	TRBJ1-1	-	TGTGCCAGCAGCCCCAGCTCTGGGGGTTACACTGAAGCTTTCTTT	CASSPSSGGYTEAFF